The 13 T cell receptor beta chains below were found in one sample sequenced in a study of tumor-infiltrating lymphocytes in localized non-small cell lung cancer. Repertoires were generated with immunoSEQ multiplex PCR, while TCRdb's copy carries only in-frame clones and drops some. The sample lists 15,000 to 20,000 clones, approximately 84% occurring once. Sequencing was carried out using lung tumor tissue. The receptors shown here come from a human donor with non-small cell lung cancer.

The chain carries TRBV6-5 and TRBJ2-7; 7 nucleotides match TRBD1. Germline V gene lookup returns CDR1 MNHEY and CDR2 SVGAGI. This CDR3 is 14 amino acids long. V lost 5 bases and J lost 0; bases outside the gene matches: 4. The CDR3 DNA is TGTGCCAGCAGTCGACAGGGCCCCTCCTACGAGCAGTACTTC. This gives the protein CASSRQGPSYEQYF.

This rearrangement joins TRBV5-1 to TRBJ2-3; unclear D gene. In germline, CDR1 is SGHRS, CDR2 YFSETQ. V was clipped by 0 bases and J by 2 bases, with 10 bases between them. CDR3 size: 15 residues. CDR3 DNA: TGCGCCAGCAGCTTGGCCCTTACGCTCACAGATACGCAGTATTTT. It specifies CASSLALTLTDTQYF. Full variable domain (outside the CDR3, taken from reference TRBV5-1 and TRBJ2-3): KAGVTQTPRYLIKTRGQQVTLSCSPISGHRSVSWYQQTPGQGLQFLFEYFSETQRNKGNFPGRFSGRQFSNSRSEMNVSTLELGDSALYLCASSLALTLTDTQYFGPGTRLTVL.

The chain couples TRBV19 to TRBJ2-2; D is possibly TRBD2 (6 bases). Per germline, CDR1 LNHDA and CDR2 SQIVND (reference sequence). Trimming shortened V by 4 bases and J by 4 bases, and 13 bases separated the two germline ends. This CDR3 contains 15 residues. This CDR3 reads CASSTRLGTTGELFF. In nucleotides, the CDR3 is TGTGCCAGTAGTACTCGACTAGGGACCACCGGGGAGCTGTTTTTT. Full variable domain (remainder filled in from reference TRBV19 and TRBJ2-2): DGGITQSPKYLFRKEGQNVTLSCEQNLNHDAMYWYRQDPGQGLRLIYYSQIVNDFQKGDIAEGYSVSREKKESFPLTVTSAQKNPTAFYLCASSTRLGTTGELFFGEGSRLTVL.

This chain links TRBV11-2 with TRBJ1-2, with D possibly matching TRBD1 (6 bases). V was shortened by 3 bases and J by 5 bases, with 13 bases between the two germline ends. The V gene's germline CDR1 is SGHAT and CDR2 FQNNGV. The CDR3 runs 14 residues. CDR3 nucleotides: TGTGCCAGCAGCTTCCCCGGGACAAGATATGGCTACACCTTC. Encoded protein: CASSFPGTRYGYTF.

In this sample, this clone is medium-sized. The genes are TRBV4-1 and TRBJ2-7; 8 bases are a match to TRBD2. In germline, CDR1 is MGHRA, CDR2 YSYEKL. After removal of 4 bases from V and 0 bases from J, the junction contained 8 bases not matched to a gene. There are 16 residues in the CDR3. The CDR3 loop is CASSPLERGNSYEQYF. The CDR3 bases are TGCGCCAGCAGCCCCCTCGAGCGGGGGAACTCCTACGAGCAGTACTTC.

This chain connects TRBV5-4 to TRBJ1-3; possibly TRBD1 for D (6 bases). Per germline, CDR1 SGHNT and CDR2 YYREEE (reference sequence). The CDR3 is 14 amino acids. The V and J ends lost 0 bases and 5 bases respectively, with 9 bases between them. CDR3 DNA: TGTGCCAGCAGCTTGGGGGGGCGCAGAAACACCATATATTTT. Translating gives CASSLGGRRNTIYF.

This sequence joins TRBV5-5 and TRBJ2-2; 7 bases map to TRBD1. Per the germline V gene, CDR1 is SGHKS and CDR2 is YYEKEE (reference sequence). The V segment lost 6 bases and the J segment 1 base; nucleotides outside the gene matches: 9. The CDR3 totals 16 residues. The CDR3 spells CASTRRGTENTGELFF. The DNA for the CDR3 is TGTGCCAGCACCCGCAGGGGGACCGAGAACACCGGGGAGCTGTTTTTT.

The chain recombines TRBV7-9 with TRBJ2-1; 11 nucleotides line up with TRBD2. This CDR3 comprises 15 residues. Trimming took 5 bases from V and 3 from J; bases not matched to a gene: 3. Germline CDR1 is SEHNR and CDR2 is FQNEAQ (reference sequence). The CDR3 DNA is TGTGCCAGCAGCCATACTAGCGGGAGCTACAATGAGCAGTTCTTC. This encodes CASSHTSGSYNEQFF.

Concerning this clone itself: Other DNA sequences in this sample translate to the same CDR3. The CDR3 region has the DNA TGCGCCAGCAGCCAAGACACGGGGATCTACTCTGGGGCCAACGTCCTGACTTTC. Its protein is CASSQDTGIYSGANVLTF. The chain has TRBV4-1 and TRBJ2-6; possible D gene TRBD2, 5 bases. CDR1 is MGHRA, CDR2 YSYEKL, per germline. The CDR3 contains 18 residues. The V and J ends lost 0 bases and 0 bases respectively, with 12 bases between them.

The rearrangement uses TRBV29-1 and TRBJ2-1; TRBD2 matches at 8 bases. The V gene end was trimmed by 4 bases and the J gene end by 3 bases; junction bases not matched to a gene: 8. From germline, CDR1 is SQVTM and CDR2 ANQGSEA. There are 15 residues in the CDR3. DNA of the CDR3: TGCAGCGTTGGGGGGGGGCTAGCGGGCTACAATGAGCAGTTCTTC. Protein: CSVGGGLAGYNEQFF.

This sequence joins TRBV19 and TRBJ1-1, with D maybe TRBD1 (5 bases). With 3 bases removed from V and 4 bases from J, the gap between germline ends came to 15 bases. The V gene's germline CDR1 is LNHDA and CDR2 SQIVND (reference sequence). CDR3 length: 15 amino acids. CDR3 sequence reads: CASSIQDIALTEAFF. The CDR3 DNA reads as TGTGCCAGTAGTATCCAGGACATCGCACTCACTGAAGCTTTCTTT.

The chain joins TRBV19 to TRBJ1-5; possible D gene TRBD1, 5 bases. CDR1 is LNHDA, CDR2 SQIVND, per germline (reference sequence). The V end was cut by 5 bases, the J end by 2 bases, with 10 bases between. The CDR3 is 14 residues long. The DNA for the CDR3 is TGTGCCAGTAGTGGGCAGGGCGGCAATCAGCCCCAGCATTTT. Amino acid sequence: CASSGQGGNQPQHF.

The chain carries TRBV14 and TRBJ2-5; D is unclear. Germline lookup yields CDR1 SGHDN and CDR2 FVKESK. The CDR3 is made up of 13 amino acids. The ends were cut back, 4 bases at V and 2 bases at J, with 8 bases in the middle. The CDR3: CASSRLVQETQYF. CDR3 coding DNA: TGTGCCAGCAGCCGACTCGTACAAGAGACCCAGTACTTC. Based on the CDR3 plus reference TRBV14 and TRBJ2-5, the full variable domain is EAGVTQFPSHSVIEKGQTVTLRCDPISGHDNLYWYRRVMGKEIKFLLHFVKESKQDESGMPNNRFLAERTGGTYSTLKVQPAELEDSGVYFCASSRLVQETQYFGPGTRLLVL.